The source of this T cell receptor beta chain is a study of blood T cell repertoires in COVID-19. Study as a whole: COVID-19 samples from acute and convalescent phases originated in the United States, Italy and Spain. PBMCs, B-cell-depleted T cells, or T cells provided the cDNA or gDNA that made up the material.

Here immunoSEQ multiplex PCR was the method, and the copy in TCRdb shows in-frame clones only, minus some. The top ten hold 6.8% of the sample, which has nearly 110,000 clones, approximately 90% seen once. This TCR was recovered from a man aged 50-59 years with active or convalescent COVID-19. Sequencing used peripheral blood.

The CDR3 sequence: CSVGGTSGNEQFF. CDR3 DNA: TGCAGCGTCGGGGGGACTAGCGGGAATGAGCAGTTCTTC. J is TRBJ2-1 and V is TRBV29-1; TRBD2 matches 12 bases. V was clipped by 6 bases and J by 7 bases; unmatched bases: 4. The CDR3 totals 13 residues. Germline V gene data show CDR1 as SQVTM and CDR2 as ANQGSEA.